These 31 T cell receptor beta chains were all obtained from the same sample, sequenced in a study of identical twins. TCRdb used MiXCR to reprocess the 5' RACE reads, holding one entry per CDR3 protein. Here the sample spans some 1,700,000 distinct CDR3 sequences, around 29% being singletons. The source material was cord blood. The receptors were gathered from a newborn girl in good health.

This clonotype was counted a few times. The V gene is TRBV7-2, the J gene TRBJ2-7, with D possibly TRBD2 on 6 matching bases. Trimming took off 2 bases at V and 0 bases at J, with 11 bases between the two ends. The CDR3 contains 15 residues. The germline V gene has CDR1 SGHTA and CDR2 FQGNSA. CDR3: CASSLSGTDSYEQYF. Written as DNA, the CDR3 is TGTGCCAGCAGCTTATCCGGGACTGACTCCTACGAGCAGTACTTC.

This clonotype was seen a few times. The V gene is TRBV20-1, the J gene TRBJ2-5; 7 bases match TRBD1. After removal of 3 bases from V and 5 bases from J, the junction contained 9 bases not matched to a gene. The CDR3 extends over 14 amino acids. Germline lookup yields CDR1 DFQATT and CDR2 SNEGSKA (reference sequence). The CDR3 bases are TGCAGTGCTAGGACCGGACAGGTGGGGGAGACCCAGTACTTC. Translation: CSARTGQVGETQYF.

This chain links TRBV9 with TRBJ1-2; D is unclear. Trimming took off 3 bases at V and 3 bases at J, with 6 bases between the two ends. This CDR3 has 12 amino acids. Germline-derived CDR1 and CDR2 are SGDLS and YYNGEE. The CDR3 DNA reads TGTGCCAGCAGCGCCTTGGACTATGGCTACACCTTC. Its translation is CASSALDYGYTF.

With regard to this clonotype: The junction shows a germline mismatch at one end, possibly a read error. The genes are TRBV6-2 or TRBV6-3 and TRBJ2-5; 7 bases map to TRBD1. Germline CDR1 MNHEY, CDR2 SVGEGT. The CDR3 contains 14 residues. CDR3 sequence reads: CVSSYLRGQETQYF. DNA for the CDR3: TGTGTCAGCAGTTACCTCAGGGGGCAAGAGACCCAGTACTTC.

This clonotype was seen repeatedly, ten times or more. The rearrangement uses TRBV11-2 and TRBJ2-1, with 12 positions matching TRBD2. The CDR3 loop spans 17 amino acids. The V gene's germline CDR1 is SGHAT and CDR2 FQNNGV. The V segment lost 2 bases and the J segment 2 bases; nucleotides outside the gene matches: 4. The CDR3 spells CASSLRLAGGPYNEQFF. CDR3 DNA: TGTGCCAGCAGCTTACGGCTAGCGGGGGGGCCCTACAATGAGCAGTTCTTC.

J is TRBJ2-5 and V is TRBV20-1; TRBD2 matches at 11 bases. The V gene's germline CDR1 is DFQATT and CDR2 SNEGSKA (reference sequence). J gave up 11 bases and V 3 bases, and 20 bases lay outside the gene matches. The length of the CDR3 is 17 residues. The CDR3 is CSASPSGGLSSYNEQYF. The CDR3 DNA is TGCAGTGCTAGCCCTAGCGGGGGGCTGAGCTCCTACAATGAGCAGTACTTC.

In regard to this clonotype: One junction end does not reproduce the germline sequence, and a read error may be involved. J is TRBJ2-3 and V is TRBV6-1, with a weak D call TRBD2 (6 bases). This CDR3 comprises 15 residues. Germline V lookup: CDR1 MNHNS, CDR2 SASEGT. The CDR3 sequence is CASSHRTTWADMQYF. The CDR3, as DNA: TGTGCCAGCAGTCATCGGACTACATGGGCAGATATGCAGTATTTT.

The CDR3 DNA sequence: TGCGCCAGCAGCTTGGGACAGGTCTATAATTCACCCCTCCACTTT. Its translation is CASSLGQVYNSPLHF. The chain has TRBV5-1 and TRBJ1-6; D may be TRBD1 (6 bases). CDR1 and CDR2 from the germline V gene are SGHRS and YFSETQ. CDR3 length equals 15 residues. Trimming removed 0 bases from V and 3 bases from J, with 7 bases in between.

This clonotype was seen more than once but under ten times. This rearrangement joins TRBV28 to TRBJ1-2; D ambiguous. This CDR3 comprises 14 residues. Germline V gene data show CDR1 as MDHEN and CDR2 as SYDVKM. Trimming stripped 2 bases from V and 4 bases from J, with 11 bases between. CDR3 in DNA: TGTGCCAGCAGTTTAGGTGGGGTCTCCTATGGCTACACCTTC. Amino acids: CASSLGGVSYGYTF.

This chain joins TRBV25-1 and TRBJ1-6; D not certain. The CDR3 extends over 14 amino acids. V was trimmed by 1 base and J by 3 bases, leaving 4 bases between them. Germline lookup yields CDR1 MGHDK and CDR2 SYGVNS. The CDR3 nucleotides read TGTGCCAGCAGTGAATCCCTCTATAATTCACCCCTCCACTTT. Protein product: CASSESLYNSPLHF.

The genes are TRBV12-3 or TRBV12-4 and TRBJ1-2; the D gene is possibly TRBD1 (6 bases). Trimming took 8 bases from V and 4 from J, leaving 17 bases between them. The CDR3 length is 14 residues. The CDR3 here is CASRFQGPGYGYTF. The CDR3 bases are TGTGCCAGCCGATTTCAGGGGCCTGGCTATGGCTACACCTTC.

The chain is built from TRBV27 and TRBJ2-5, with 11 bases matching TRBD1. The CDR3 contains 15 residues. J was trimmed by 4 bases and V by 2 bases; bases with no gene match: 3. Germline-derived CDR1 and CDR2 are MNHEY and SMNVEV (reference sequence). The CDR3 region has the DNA TGTGCCAGCAGTTTAGGTGGACAGGGGGCAGAGACCCAGTACTTC. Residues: CASSLGGQGAETQYF.

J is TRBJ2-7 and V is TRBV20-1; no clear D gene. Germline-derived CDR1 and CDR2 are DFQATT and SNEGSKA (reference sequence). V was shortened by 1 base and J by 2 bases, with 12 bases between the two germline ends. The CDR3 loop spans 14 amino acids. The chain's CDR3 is CSARAGRAPYEQYF. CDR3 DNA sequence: TGCAGTGCTAGAGCGGGCAGAGCTCCCTACGAGCAGTACTTC.

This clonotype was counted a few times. The CDR3: CASRSGRDPFGEQYF. The DNA of the CDR3 is TGTGCCAGCAGGTCGGGCCGGGACCCTTTTGGCGAGCAGTACTTC. V is TRBV7-2 and J is TRBJ2-7, with D perhaps matching TRBD1 or TRBD2 (5 bases each). V gave up 6 bases and J gave up 6 bases, with 21 bases separating them. The CDR3 is made up of 15 amino acids. CDR1 and CDR2 (germline): SGHTA, FQGNSA.

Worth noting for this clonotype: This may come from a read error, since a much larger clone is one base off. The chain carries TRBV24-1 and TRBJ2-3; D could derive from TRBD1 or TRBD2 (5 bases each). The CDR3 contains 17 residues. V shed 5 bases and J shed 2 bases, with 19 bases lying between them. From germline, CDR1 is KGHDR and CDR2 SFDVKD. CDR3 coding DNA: TGTGCCACCAGTGGGTTTCGGGGCGCCTCACTCACAGATACGCAGTATTTT. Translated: CATSGFRGASLTDTQYF.

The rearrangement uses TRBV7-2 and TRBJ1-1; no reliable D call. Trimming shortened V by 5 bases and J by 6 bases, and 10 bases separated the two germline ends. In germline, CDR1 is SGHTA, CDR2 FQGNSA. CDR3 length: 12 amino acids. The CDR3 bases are TGTGCCAGCAGCGAGAGAGTAGCTGAAGCTTTCTTT. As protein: CASSERVAEAFF.

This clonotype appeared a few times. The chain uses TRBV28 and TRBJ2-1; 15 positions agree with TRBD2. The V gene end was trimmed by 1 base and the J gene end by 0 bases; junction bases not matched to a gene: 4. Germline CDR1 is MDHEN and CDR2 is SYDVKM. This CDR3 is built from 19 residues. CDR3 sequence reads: CASSLFGTSGRSSYNEQFF. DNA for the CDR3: TGTGCCAGCAGTTTATTTGGGACTAGCGGGAGGAGCTCCTACAATGAGCAGTTCTTC.

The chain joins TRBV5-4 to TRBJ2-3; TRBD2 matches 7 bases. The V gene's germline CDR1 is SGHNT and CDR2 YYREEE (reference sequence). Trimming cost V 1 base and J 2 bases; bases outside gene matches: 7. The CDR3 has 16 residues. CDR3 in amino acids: CASSLFLGGYTDTQYF. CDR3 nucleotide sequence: TGTGCCAGCAGCTTGTTCCTCGGGGGGTACACAGATACGCAGTATTTT. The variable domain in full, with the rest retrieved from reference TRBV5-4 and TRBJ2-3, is ETGVTQSPTHLIKTRGQQVTLRCSSQSGHNTVSWYQQALGQGPQFIFQYYREEENGRGNFPPRFSGLQFPNYSSELNVNALELDDSALYLCASSLFLGGYTDTQYFGPGTRLTVL.

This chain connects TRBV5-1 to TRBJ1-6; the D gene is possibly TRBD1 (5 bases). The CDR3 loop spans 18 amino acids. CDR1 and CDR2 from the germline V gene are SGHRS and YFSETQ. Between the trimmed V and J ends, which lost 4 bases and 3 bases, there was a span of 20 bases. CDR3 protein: CASSPGTTGSIYNSPLHF. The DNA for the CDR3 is TGCGCCAGCAGCCCAGGGACTACGGGATCAATCTATAATTCACCCCTCCACTTT.

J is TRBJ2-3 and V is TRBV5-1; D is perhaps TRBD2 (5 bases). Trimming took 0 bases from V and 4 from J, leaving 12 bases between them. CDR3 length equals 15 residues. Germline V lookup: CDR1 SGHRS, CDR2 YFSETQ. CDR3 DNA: TGCGCCAGCAGCTTGGGGCTGAGGGCCGCAGATACGCAGTATTTT. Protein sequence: CASSLGLRAADTQYF.

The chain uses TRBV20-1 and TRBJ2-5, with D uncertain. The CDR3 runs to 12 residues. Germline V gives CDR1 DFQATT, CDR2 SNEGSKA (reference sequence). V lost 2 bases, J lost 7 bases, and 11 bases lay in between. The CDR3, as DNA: TGCAGTGCTAGATATGGCCCGGGGACCCAGTACTTC. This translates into CSARYGPGTQYF.

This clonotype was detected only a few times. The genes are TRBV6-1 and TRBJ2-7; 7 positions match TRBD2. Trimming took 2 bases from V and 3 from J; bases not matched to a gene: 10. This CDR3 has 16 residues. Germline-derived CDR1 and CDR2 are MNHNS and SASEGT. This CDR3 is CASSEFSSGANYEQYF. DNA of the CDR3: TGTGCCAGCAGTGAATTTTCTAGCGGAGCAAACTACGAGCAGTACTTC.

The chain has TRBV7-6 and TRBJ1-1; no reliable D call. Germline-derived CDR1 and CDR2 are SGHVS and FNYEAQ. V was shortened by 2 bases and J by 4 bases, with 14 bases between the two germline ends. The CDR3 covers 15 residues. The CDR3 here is CASSLNTIGGTEAFF. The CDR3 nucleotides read TGTGCCAGCAGCTTAAATACGATCGGCGGCACTGAAGCTTTCTTT.

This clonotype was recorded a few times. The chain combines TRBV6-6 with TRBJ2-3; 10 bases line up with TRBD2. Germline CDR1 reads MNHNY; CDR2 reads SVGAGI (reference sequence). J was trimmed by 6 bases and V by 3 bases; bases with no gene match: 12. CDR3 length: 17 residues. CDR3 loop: CASSYRELAGAGDTQYF. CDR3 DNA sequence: TGTGCCAGCAGTTATCGGGAGCTAGCGGGAGCGGGGGATACGCAGTATTTT.

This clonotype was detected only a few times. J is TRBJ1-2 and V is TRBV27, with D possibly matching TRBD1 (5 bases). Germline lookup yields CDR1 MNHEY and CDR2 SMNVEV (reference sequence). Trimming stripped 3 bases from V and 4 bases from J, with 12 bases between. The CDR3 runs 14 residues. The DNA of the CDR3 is TGTGCCAGCAGTTTTGCCGGGGCAGCCTATGGCTACACCTTC. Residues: CASSFAGAAYGYTF.

CDR3 coding DNA: TGTGCCAGCAGCTTAGCTCCGACTAGCAGGGCAGATACGCAGTATTTT. This encodes CASSLAPTSRADTQYF. The chain is built from TRBV7-2 and TRBJ2-3, with 7 bases matching TRBD2. Germline-derived CDR1 and CDR2 are SGHTA and FQGNSA. There are 16 residues in the CDR3. The trim removed 0 bases at V and 4 bases at J, leaving 7 bases unmatched.

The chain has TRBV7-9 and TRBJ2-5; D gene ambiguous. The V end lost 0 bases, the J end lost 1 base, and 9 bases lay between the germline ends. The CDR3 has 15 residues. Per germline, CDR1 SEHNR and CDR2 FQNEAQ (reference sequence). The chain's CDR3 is CASSLATVSQETQYF. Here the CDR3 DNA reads TGTGCCAGCAGCTTAGCGACGGTTAGCCAAGAGACCCAGTACTTC.

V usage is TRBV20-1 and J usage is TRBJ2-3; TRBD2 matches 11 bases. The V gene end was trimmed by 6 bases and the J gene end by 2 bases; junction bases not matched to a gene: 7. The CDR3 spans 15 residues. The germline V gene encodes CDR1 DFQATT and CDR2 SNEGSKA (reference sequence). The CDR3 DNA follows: TGCAGTGCGCGGGGACTAGCGGATCTCACAGATACGCAGTATTTT. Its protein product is CSARGLADLTDTQYF.

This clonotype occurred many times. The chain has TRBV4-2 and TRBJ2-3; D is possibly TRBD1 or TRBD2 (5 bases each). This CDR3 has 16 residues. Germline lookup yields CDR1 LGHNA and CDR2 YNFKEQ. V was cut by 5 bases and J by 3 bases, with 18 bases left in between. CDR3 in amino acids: CASSGLASEGTDTQYF. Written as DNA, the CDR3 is TGTGCCAGCAGCGGGCTAGCATCAGAGGGGACAGATACGCAGTATTTT.

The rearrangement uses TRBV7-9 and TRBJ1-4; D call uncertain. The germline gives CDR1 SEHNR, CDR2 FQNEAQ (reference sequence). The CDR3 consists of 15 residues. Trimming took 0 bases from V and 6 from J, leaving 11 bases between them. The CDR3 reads CASSLAFGIHEKLFF. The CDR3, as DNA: TGTGCCAGCAGCTTAGCGTTCGGCATCCATGAAAAACTGTTTTTT.

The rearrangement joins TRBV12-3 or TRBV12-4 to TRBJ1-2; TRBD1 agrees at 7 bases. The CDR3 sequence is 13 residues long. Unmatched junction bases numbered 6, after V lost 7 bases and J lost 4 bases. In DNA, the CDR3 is TGTGCCAGCAACAGGGGTACTCCCTATGGCTACACCTTC. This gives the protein CASNRGTPYGYTF.